Below, 29 T cell receptor beta chains from the same sample are listed, as sequenced in a study of shared clonotypes between healthy human individuals (dated by TCRdb to 2018 to 2020). CD8 naive samples consisted of CD45RO-negative cells that were positively selected for CCR7, yielding a CD45RA+CCR7+ population without TemRA cells. Library generation was performed with the immunoSEQ multiplex PCR assay. The table was pulled from immuneACCESS by TCRdb, which kept in-frame rearrangements only. Such tables lose some clones; where checked, under half of the loss comes from unresolved V genes, and the rest has no known cause. The sample includes about 2 million clones, with approximately 95% observed a single time. The biggest ten clones account for 1.2% of the sample. Source material: naive CD8+ T cells sorted from blood. Per the publication, the cell subset or site label means: CD45RA+CCR7+. These receptors were taken from a young man in good health.

This clone showed up just once. V and J are TRBV15 and TRBJ2-1; no clear D gene. Trimming cost V 0 bases and J 7 bases, with 7 bases left between them. Germline V gene data show CDR1 as LNHNV and CDR2 as YYDKDF (reference sequence). CDR3 length equals 13 residues. CDR3 nucleotide sequence: TGTGCCACCAGCAGAGAGGAGAGAAATGAGCAGTTCTTC. It specifies CATSREERNEQFF. Supplemented by reference TRBV15 and TRBJ2-1, the full variable domain reads DAMVIQNPRYQVTQFGKPVTLSCSQTLNHNVMYWYQQKSSQAPKLLFHYYDKDFNNEADTPDNFQSRRPNTSFCFLDIRSPGLGDTAMYLCATSREERNEQFFGPGTRLTVL.

V usage is TRBV19 and J usage is TRBJ2-7; no clear D. The CDR3 loop spans 14 amino acids. V gave up 2 bases and J gave up 5 bases, with 13 bases separating them. Germline CDR1 and CDR2: LNHDA and SQIVND (reference sequence). The CDR3 DNA is TGTGCCAGTAGTATAAACGGGCGAGGAAACGAGCAGTACTTC. This encodes CASSINGRGNEQYF.

In this sample, this clone turned up once. The rearrangement links TRBV5-6 to TRBJ2-5; unclear D gene. The J call is uncertain, as TRBJ2-7 better fits the DNA end. Germline CDR1 is SGHDT and CDR2 is YYEEEE. The CDR3 runs 13 residues. The CDR3 nucleotides are TGTGCCAGCAGCTTGGGGTCAAATTACGAGCAGTACTTC. It encodes CASSLGSNYEQYF.

The chain has TRBV19 and TRBJ2-1; D is uncertain. Trimming pared 5 bases from V and 2 bases from J, leaving 10 bases between. Germline CDR1 LNHDA, CDR2 SQIVND (reference sequence). The CDR3 has 14 amino acids. The CDR3 DNA reads as TGTGCCAGTAGTGCTCGCTACGCCTACAATGAGCAGTTCTTC. Translated: CASSARYAYNEQFF. Variable domain in full (rest from reference TRBV19 and TRBJ2-1): DGGITQSPKYLFRKEGQNVTLSCEQNLNHDAMYWYRQDPGQGLRLIYYSQIVNDFQKGDIAEGYSVSREKKESFPLTVTSAQKNPTAFYLCASSARYAYNEQFFGPGTRLTVL.

Here the CDR3 reads CASSTTGTGFYEQYF. For the CDR3, the DNA is TGCGCCAGCAGTACCACCGGGACAGGGTTCTACGAGCAGTACTTC. This rearrangement joins TRBV4-1 to TRBJ2-7; 9 nucleotides match TRBD1. Per germline, CDR1 MGHRA and CDR2 YSYEKL. Losses at the gene ends were 6 bases for V and 3 bases for J; bases not matched to a gene: 9. The length of the CDR3 is 15 residues.

This chain links TRBV28 with TRBJ1-1, with D perhaps TRBD1 (5 bases). The germline V gene encodes CDR1 MDHEN and CDR2 SYDVKM. This CDR3 is 16 amino acids long. V gave up 1 base and J gave up 6 bases, with 18 bases separating them. The CDR3 DNA reads as TGTGCCAGCAGTTTATTATGGCCCCAAGGGGCATCTGAAGCTTTCTTT. Translation gives CASSLLWPQGASEAFF. The whole variable domain, filled in from reference TRBV28 and TRBJ1-1, reads DVKVTQSSRYLVKRTGEKVFLECVQDMDHENMFWYRQDPGLGLRLIYFSYDVKMKEKGDIPEGYSVSREKKERFSLILESASTNQTSMYLCASSLLWPQGASEAFFGQGTRLTVV.

The V gene is TRBV4-2, the J gene TRBJ2-2; D possibly corresponds to TRBD1 (5 bases). V lost 0 bases and J 7 bases, leaving 12 bases between the germline ends. This CDR3 comprises 15 residues. Germline values: CDR1 LGHNA, CDR2 YNFKEQ. CDR3 nucleotides: TGTGCCAGCAGCCAAGATAGCAGGGCGGACGGGGAGCTGTTTTTT. The encoded protein is CASSQDSRADGELFF.

DNA of the CDR3: TGTGCCAGCAGCTTGGTAGGGTACGATGAGCAGTTCTTC. This sequence encodes CASSLVGYDEQFF. The chain couples TRBV5-6 to TRBJ2-1; D is unclear. The length of the CDR3 is 13 residues. The V end was cut by 0 bases, the J end by 8 bases, with 9 bases between. Germline CDR1 reads SGHDT; CDR2 reads YYEEEE.

This clone has a handful of counts. The sample contains more than one DNA sequence encoding this CDR3. The chain links TRBV19 to TRBJ1-5, with D unresolved. V lost 1 base and J 1 base, leaving 8 bases between the germline ends. Germline loops: CDR1 LNHDA, CDR2 SQIVND (reference sequence). This CDR3 has 15 residues. CDR3 loop: CASSIGGLSNQPQHF. The CDR3 coding sequence is TGTGCCAGTAGTATAGGAGGGCTCAGCAATCAGCCCCAGCATTTT.

The V and J genes are TRBV4-2 and TRBJ1-2; D possibly corresponds to TRBD1 (5 bases). This CDR3 is built from 16 residues. CDR1 is LGHNA and CDR2 is YNFKEQ in the germline V gene. The V and J ends lost 0 bases and 4 bases respectively, with 15 bases between them. CDR3 nucleotides: TGTGCCAGCAGCCAAGACGGGGGGGTTGGGAGCTATGGCTACACCTTC. As protein: CASSQDGGVGSYGYTF.

The chain employs TRBV20-1 and TRBJ1-2; D gene ambiguous. This CDR3 has 10 residues. V lost 5 bases, J lost 6 bases, and 7 bases lay in between. Germline CDR1 and CDR2: DFQATT and SNEGSKA (reference sequence). CDR3 nucleotide sequence: TGCAGTGCTCAGACTAATGGCTACACCTTC. Encoded protein: CSAQTNGYTF.

The genes are TRBV30 and TRBJ2-1; D may be TRBD1 or TRBD2 (5 bases each). This CDR3 spans 12 amino acids. V was cut by 4 bases and J by 10 bases, with 14 bases left in between. Germline assignment: CDR1 GTSNPN and CDR2 SVGIG (reference sequence). The CDR3 coding sequence is TGTGCCTGGATGCCCTTTGGGACCGAGCAGTTCTTC. It specifies CAWMPFGTEQFF. Supplemented by reference TRBV30 and TRBJ2-1, the full variable domain reads SQTIHQWPATLVQPVGSPLSLECTVEGTSNPNLYWYRQAAGRGLQLLFYSVGIGQISSEVPQNLSASRPQDRQFILSSKKLLLSDSGFYLCAWMPFGTEQFFGPGTRLTVL.

This chain uses TRBV19 with TRBJ1-3; D uncertain. CDR3 length equals 16 residues. CDR1 and CDR2 (germline): LNHDA, SQIVND (reference sequence). The ends were cut back, 3 bases at V and 0 bases at J, with 12 bases in the middle. The CDR3 bases are TGTGCCAGTAGTATGCGACACCATTTCTCTGGAAACACCATATATTTT. It is translated as CASSMRHHFSGNTIYF. The variable domain in full, completed from reference TRBV19 and TRBJ1-3, reads DGGITQSPKYLFRKEGQNVTLSCEQNLNHDAMYWYRQDPGQGLRLIYYSQIVNDFQKGDIAEGYSVSREKKESFPLTVTSAQKNPTAFYLCASSMRHHFSGNTIYFGEGSWLTVV.

This clone was seen once. This chain uses TRBV19 with TRBJ1-4, with a possible D match to TRBD1 (6 bases). CDR1 and CDR2 (germline): LNHDA, SQIVND (reference sequence). V lost 3 bases and J lost 3, with 11 bases in between. The CDR3 totals 15 residues. CDR3 DNA: TGTGCCAGTAGTATCACGACAGGACCTAATGAAAAACTGTTTTTT. Its translation is CASSITTGPNEKLFF.

This chain connects TRBV6-5 to TRBJ1-2; TRBD1 is a possible D gene (5 bases). V lost 5 bases, J lost 10 bases, and 17 bases lay in between. This CDR3 spans 13 amino acids. CDR1 and CDR2 (germline): MNHEY, SVGAGI. DNA for the CDR3: TGTGCCAGCAGTGCCTGGGGAGGGGACGACTACACCTTC. It encodes CASSAWGGDDYTF.

This rearrangement joins TRBV5-6 to TRBJ2-5, with 7 positions matching TRBD2. CDR1 SGHDT and CDR2 YYEEEE come from the germline V gene. Trimming cost V 0 bases and J 2 bases; bases outside gene matches: 1. The CDR3 has 14 residues. The CDR3 sequence: CASSLGEGQETQYF. The CDR3 DNA reads TGTGCCAGCAGCTTGGGGGAGGGGCAAGAGACCCAGTACTTC.

The rearrangement links TRBV5-6 to TRBJ2-1; D remains ambiguous. Trimming took off 3 bases at V and 10 bases at J, with 11 bases between the two ends. CDR3 size: 12 residues. Germline CDR1 and CDR2: SGHDT and YYEEEE. The CDR3 coding sequence is TGTGCCAGCAGCTCGATGGCACCCGAGCAGTTCTTC. Protein sequence: CASSSMAPEQFF.

The chain recombines TRBV7-9 with TRBJ1-1; D remains ambiguous. V lost 1 base and J lost 7, with 7 bases in between. CDR1 SEHNR and CDR2 FQNEAQ come from the germline V gene (reference sequence). CDR3 length equals 12 residues. CDR3 amino acids: CASSLVIGEAFF. The DNA for the CDR3 is TGTGCCAGCAGCTTAGTCATAGGTGAAGCTTTCTTT.

The rearrangement uses TRBV7-6 and TRBJ2-7, with D perhaps matching TRBD2 (5 bases). The ends were cut back, 1 base at V and 2 bases at J, with 9 bases in the middle. Germline V lookup: CDR1 SGHVS, CDR2 FNYEAQ. The CDR3 loop spans 14 amino acids. CDR3 protein: CASSLDPGTYEQYF. In DNA, the CDR3 is TGTGCCAGCAGCTTAGACCCGGGGACCTACGAGCAGTACTTC.

The genes are TRBV5-1 and TRBJ2-7, with a tentative D call TRBD2 (7 bases). CDR1 and CDR2 from the germline V gene are SGHRS and YFSETQ. V was cut by 7 bases and J by 6 bases, with 23 bases left in between. The CDR3 length is 15 residues. The CDR3 bases are TGCGCCAGCCCCCCCCCGGGGGGCGGGCCTCGCGAGCAGTACTTC. Protein: CASPPPGGGPREQYF.

Concerning this clone itself: Other DNA sequences in the same sample also yield this CDR3. This sequence joins TRBV19 and TRBJ2-7; D unresolved. Per the germline V gene, CDR1 is LNHDA and CDR2 is SQIVND (reference sequence). Trimming stripped 1 base from V and 2 bases from J, with 6 bases between. The CDR3 runs to 13 residues. For the CDR3, the DNA is TGTGCCAGTAGTATAGGCGGTGCCTACGAGCAGTACTTC. It translates to CASSIGGAYEQYF.

A word on this clone: This sample also contains other DNA sequences that code for the same CDR3. V and J are TRBV28 and TRBJ2-7, with D uncertain. The germline gives CDR1 MDHEN, CDR2 SYDVKM. V was pared by 2 bases and J by 2 bases, with 7 bases between. The CDR3 is 13 residues long. CDR3: CASSLDPTYEQYF. CDR3 sequence (DNA): TGTGCCAGCAGTTTAGATCCGACCTACGAGCAGTACTTC.

This rearrangement joins TRBV27 to TRBJ2-1, with D possibly TRBD2 on 6 matching bases. Deletions cut 4 bases from V and 4 bases from J, with 14 bases between. CDR1 MNHEY and CDR2 SMNVEV come from the germline V gene (reference sequence). This CDR3 has 15 residues. In DNA, the CDR3 is TGTGCCAGCAGTTCCCCTAGCGAGCCTTACAATGAGCAGTTCTTC. Translation: CASSSPSEPYNEQFF.

V and J are TRBV11-2 and TRBJ2-7; the match to TRBD2 covers 9 bases. The CDR3 sequence is 13 residues long. The junction had 2 bases not matched to a gene; V was cut back by 1 base and J by 7 bases. CDR1 and CDR2 (germline): SGHAT, FQNNGV. CDR3 sequence: CASSLALAGEQYF. DNA for the CDR3: TGTGCCAGCAGCTTAGCTCTAGCGGGGGAGCAGTACTTC.

The genes are TRBV29-1 and TRBJ2-5; D is possibly TRBD2 (6 bases). The CDR3 length is 12 residues. V was shortened by 5 bases and J by 7 bases, with 14 bases between the two germline ends. From germline, CDR1 is SQVTM and CDR2 ANQGSEA. CDR3 sequence (DNA): TGCAGCGTTTACCGGGAGACTGGGACCCAGTACTTC. Amino acid sequence: CSVYRETGTQYF.

The J gene is TRBJ2-7, the V gene TRBV15; D gene uncertain. This CDR3 has 16 amino acids. V lost 0 bases to trimming and J lost 7 bases, with 19 bases between them. Germline CDR1 LNHNV, CDR2 YYDKDF (reference sequence). The CDR3 loop is CATSRDGDFLSVEQYF. The CDR3 bases are TGTGCCACCAGCAGAGATGGGGATTTCCTATCCGTAGAGCAGTACTTC.

This clone appeared a single time. The V call is TRBV27, the J call TRBJ2-7; 14 nucleotides align to TRBD2. The CDR3 runs 14 residues. The V and J ends lost 6 bases and 9 bases, in that order; junction bases with no gene match: 7. Looked up from germline, CDR1 is MNHEY and CDR2 is SMNVEV (reference sequence). CDR3 sequence (DNA): TGTGCCAGCAGCCTCGGACTAGCGGGGGGTTGGCAGTACTTC. Translation gives CASSLGLAGGWQYF.

The chain has TRBV6-5 and TRBJ1-2; D perhaps matches TRBD1 (5 bases). Germline V gene lookup returns CDR1 MNHEY and CDR2 SVGAGI. Trimming left V 2 bases short and J 7 bases short, with 14 bases between. The length of the CDR3 is 14 residues. This chain's CDR3 is CASSYAGGGGGYTF. The CDR3 DNA sequence: TGTGCCAGCAGTTACGCCGGCGGGGGAGGTGGCTACACCTTC.

V gene TRBV9 combines with J gene TRBJ2-1; maybe TRBD2 (5 bases). Trimming removed 1 base at V and 4 bases at J, with 12 bases between. From germline, CDR1 is SGDLS and CDR2 YYNGEE. This CDR3 comprises 15 residues. The chain's CDR3 is CASSVSGLEYNEQFF. The DNA for the CDR3 is TGTGCCAGCAGCGTATCCGGACTGGAATACAATGAGCAGTTCTTC.